This paragraph covers one T cell receptor (beta chain) sequence. The germline gives CDR1 SGHTA, CDR2 FQGNSA. This CDR3 has 16 residues. Trimming cost V 5 bases and J 0 bases, with 16 bases left between them. Participant ages covered about 18 to 89 years across about 22 US areas. In Cohort 3, a recovered donor had either two negative PCRs, clearance, or symptom resolution. This entry is derived from a study of blood T cell repertoires in COVID-19. Study at large: T cells, B-cell-depleted T cells, or PBMCs provided the cDNA or gDNA that served as material.

Here immunoSEQ multiplex PCR was the method, and the copy in TCRdb shows in-frame clones only, minus some. The sample lists over 250,000 clones, about 89% occurring once. Sequenced sample: PBMCs or T cells enriched from blood (not recorded which). This chain uses TRBV7-2 with TRBJ2-5, with D maybe TRBD2 (5 bases). This receptor was identified in a man aged 40-55 years who had recovered from COVID-19. The CDR3 DNA reads TGTGCCAGCAGCCCAACGGACTTCGGGTACCAAGAGACCCAGTACTTC. This sequence encodes CASSPTDFGYQETQYF.